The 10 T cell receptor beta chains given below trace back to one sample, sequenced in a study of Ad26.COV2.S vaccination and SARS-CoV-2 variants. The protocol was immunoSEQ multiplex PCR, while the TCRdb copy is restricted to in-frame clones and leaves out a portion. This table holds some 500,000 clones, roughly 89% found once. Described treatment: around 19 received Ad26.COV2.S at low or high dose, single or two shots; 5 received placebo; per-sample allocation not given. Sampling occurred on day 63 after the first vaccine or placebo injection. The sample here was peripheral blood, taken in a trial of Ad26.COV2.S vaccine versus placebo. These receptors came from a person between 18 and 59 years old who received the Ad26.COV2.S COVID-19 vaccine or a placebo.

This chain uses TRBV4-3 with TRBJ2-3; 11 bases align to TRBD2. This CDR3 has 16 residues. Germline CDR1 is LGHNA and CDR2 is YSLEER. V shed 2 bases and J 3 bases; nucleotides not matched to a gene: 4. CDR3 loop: CASSQLAGGITDTQYF. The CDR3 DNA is TGCGCCAGCAGCCAACTAGCGGGGGGAATTACAGATACGCAGTATTTT.

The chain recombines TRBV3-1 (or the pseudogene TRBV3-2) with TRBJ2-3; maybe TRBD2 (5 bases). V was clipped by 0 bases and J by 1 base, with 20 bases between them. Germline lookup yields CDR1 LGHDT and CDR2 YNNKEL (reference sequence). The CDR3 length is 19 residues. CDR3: CASSQDPLPSRRGTDTQYF. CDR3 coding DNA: TGTGCCAGCAGCCAAGATCCCCTCCCCTCCCGGCGGGGCACAGATACGCAGTATTTT.

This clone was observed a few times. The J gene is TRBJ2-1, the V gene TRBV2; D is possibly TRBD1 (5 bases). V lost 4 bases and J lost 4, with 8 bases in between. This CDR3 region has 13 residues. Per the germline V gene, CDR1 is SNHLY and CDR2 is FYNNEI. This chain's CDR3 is CASSGTRYNEQFF. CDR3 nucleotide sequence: TGTGCCAGCAGTGGGACACGTTACAATGAGCAGTTCTTC.

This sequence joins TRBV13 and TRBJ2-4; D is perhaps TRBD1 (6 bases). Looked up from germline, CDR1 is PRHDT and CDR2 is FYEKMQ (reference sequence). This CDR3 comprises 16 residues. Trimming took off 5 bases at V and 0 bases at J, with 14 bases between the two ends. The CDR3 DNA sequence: TGTGCCAGCAGCGCTCGGGACACGCTAGCCAAAAACATTCAGTACTTC. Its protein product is CASSARDTLAKNIQYF.

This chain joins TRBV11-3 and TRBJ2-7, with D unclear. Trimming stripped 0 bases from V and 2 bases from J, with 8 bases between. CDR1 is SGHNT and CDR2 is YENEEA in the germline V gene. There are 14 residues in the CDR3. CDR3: CASSLDGETYEQYV. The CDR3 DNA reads TGTGCCAGCAGCTTAGACGGCGAAACCTACGAGCAGTACGTC.

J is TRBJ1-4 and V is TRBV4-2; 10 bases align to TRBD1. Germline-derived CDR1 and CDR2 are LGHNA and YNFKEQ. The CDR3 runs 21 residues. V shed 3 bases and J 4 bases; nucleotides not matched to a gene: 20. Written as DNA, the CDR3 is TGTGCCAGCAGCCACCCTGTGAGTGCGGGACAGGGGCCCTTCGATAATGAAAAACTGTTTTTT. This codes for CASSHPVSAGQGPFDNEKLFF.

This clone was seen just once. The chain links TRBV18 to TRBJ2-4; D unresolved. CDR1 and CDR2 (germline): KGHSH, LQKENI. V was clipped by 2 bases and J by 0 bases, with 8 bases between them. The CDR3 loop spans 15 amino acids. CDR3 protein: CASSPGRIAKNIQYF. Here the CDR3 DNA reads TGTGCCAGCTCACCAGGCAGAATAGCCAAAAACATTCAGTACTTC.

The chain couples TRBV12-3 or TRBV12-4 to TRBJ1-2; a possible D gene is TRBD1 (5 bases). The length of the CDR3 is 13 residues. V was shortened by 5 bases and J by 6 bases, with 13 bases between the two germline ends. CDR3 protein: CASSRGGPHGYTF. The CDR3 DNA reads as TGTGCCAGCAGTCGGGGGGGTCCTCATGGCTACACCTTC.

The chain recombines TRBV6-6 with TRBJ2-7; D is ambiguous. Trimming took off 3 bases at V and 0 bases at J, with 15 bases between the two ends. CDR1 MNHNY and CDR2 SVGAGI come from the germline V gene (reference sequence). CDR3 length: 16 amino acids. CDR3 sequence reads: CASSYTPAGSSYEQYF. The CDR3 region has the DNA TGTGCCAGCAGTTATACCCCAGCTGGCAGCTCCTACGAGCAGTACTTC.

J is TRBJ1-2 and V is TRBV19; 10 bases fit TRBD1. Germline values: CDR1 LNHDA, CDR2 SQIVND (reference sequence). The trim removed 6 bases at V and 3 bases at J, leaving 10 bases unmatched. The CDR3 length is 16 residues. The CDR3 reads CASRRGQGVGYYGYTF. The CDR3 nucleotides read TGTGCCAGTAGACGAGGACAGGGGGTCGGTTACTATGGCTACACCTTC. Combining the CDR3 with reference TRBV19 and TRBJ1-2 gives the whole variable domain DGGITQSPKYLFRKEGQNVTLSCEQNLNHDAMYWYRQDPGQGLRLIYYSQIVNDFQKGDIAEGYSVSREKKESFPLTVTSAQKNPTAFYLCASRRGQGVGYYGYTFGSGTRLTVV.